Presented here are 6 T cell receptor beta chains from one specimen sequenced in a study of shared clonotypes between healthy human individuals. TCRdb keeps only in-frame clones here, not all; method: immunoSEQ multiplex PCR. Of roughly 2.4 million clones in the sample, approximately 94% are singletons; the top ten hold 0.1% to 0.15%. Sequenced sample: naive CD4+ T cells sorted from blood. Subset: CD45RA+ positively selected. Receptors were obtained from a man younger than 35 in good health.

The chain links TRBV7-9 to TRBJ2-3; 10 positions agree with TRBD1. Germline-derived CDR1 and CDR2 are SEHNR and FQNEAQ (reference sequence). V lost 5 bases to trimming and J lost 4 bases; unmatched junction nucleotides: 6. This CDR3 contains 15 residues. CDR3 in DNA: TGTGCCAGCAGCCCCAGACAGGGGGCGGCAGATACGCAGTATTTT. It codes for CASSPRQGAADTQYF.

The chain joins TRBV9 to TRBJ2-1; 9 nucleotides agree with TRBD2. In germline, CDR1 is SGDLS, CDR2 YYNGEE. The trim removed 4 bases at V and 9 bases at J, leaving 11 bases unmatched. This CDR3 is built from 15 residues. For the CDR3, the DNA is TGTGCCAGCAGCCTAGACGGGACTAGCTTCGGTGAGCAGTTCTTC. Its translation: CASSLDGTSFGEQFF.

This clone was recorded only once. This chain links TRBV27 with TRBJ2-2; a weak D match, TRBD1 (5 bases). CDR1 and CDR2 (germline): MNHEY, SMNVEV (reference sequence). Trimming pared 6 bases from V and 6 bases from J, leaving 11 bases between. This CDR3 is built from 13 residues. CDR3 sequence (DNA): TGTGCCAGCAGCCTCCCAGGGTCCGGGGAGCTGTTTTTT. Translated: CASSLPGSGELFF.

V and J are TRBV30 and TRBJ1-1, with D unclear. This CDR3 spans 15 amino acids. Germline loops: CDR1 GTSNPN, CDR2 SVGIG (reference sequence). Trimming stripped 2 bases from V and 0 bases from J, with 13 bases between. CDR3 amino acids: CAWSPSTLMNTEAFF. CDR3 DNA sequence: TGTGCCTGGAGTCCATCGACACTTATGAACACTGAAGCTTTCTTT.

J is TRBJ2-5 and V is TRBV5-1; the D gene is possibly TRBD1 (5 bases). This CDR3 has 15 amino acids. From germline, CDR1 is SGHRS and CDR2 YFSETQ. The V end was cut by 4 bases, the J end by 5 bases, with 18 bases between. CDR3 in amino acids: CASSLTTGIQETQYF. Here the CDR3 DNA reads TGCGCCAGCAGCCTAACTACAGGAATACAGGAGACCCAGTACTTC.

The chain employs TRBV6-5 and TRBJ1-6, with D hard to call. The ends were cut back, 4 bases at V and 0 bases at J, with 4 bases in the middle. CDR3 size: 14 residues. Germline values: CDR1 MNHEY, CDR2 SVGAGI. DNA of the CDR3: TGTGCCAGCAGTTGGAGCTCCTATAATTCACCCCTCCACTTT. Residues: CASSWSSYNSPLHF.